These 6 T cell receptor beta chains originate from one sample sequenced in a study of human T cells and chemical hapten exposure. Time point meaning: patch test 3, about 24 weeks after DPC sensitization. Treatment indicated: therapeutic diphenylcyclopropenone sensitization with weekly scalp DPC. TCRdb reprocessed the RACE reads via MiXCR and lists one record per CDR3 protein. The repertoire holds some 170,000 distinct CDR3 sequences, with 28% as singletons. The material sequenced was whole blood, taken in connection with sensitization to the hapten diphenylcyclopropenone (DPC). These TCRs come from a woman in her late teens or twenties with alopecia areata. Some clones in this sample may be carry-over from other donors' samples.

The genes are TRBV20-1 and TRBJ1-5; D unclear. Looked up from germline, CDR1 is DFQATT and CDR2 is SNEGSKA (reference sequence). The CDR3 consists of 10 residues. The ends were cut back, 7 bases at V and 5 bases at J, with 6 bases in the middle. This chain's CDR3 is CSVPDQPQHF. CDR3 sequence (DNA): TGCAGTGTCCCCGATCAGCCCCAGCATTTT.

The chain has TRBV15 and TRBJ2-6; D gene unclear. Germline CDR1 and CDR2: LNHNV and YYDKDF (reference sequence). The CDR3 extends over 12 amino acids. Trimming took 8 bases from V and 0 from J, leaving 2 bases between them. CDR3 coding DNA: TGTGCCACCTTCTCTGGGGCCAACGTCCTGACTTTC. It is translated as CATFSGANVLTF.

V and J are TRBV20-1 and TRBJ2-3; D possibly corresponds to TRBD2 (7 bases). Germline CDR1 DFQATT, CDR2 SNEGSKA (reference sequence). CDR3 length: 16 amino acids. V shed 3 bases and J shed 0 bases, with 16 bases lying between them. The CDR3, as DNA: TGCAGTGCTAGTTCTAGGGGGGGTTCTAGCACAGATACGCAGTATTTT. This encodes CSASSRGGSSTDTQYF.

V is TRBV12-3 or TRBV12-4 and J is TRBJ1-5; D might be TRBD1 (6 bases). The length of the CDR3 is 13 residues. V was shortened by 6 bases and J by 7 bases, with 13 bases between the two germline ends. The CDR3 DNA reads TGTGCCAGCAGCACTCTCAGGGGACAGCCCCAGCATTTT. Its translation is CASSTLRGQPQHF.

A few counts support this clonotype. The J gene is TRBJ2-7, the V gene TRBV11-2; TRBD1 might be the D (5 bases). Looked up from germline, CDR1 is SGHAT and CDR2 is FQNNGV. Trimming stripped 0 bases from V and 11 bases from J, with 11 bases between. The CDR3 spans 12 residues. This CDR3 is CASSLEGGREYF. DNA of the CDR3: TGTGCCAGCAGCTTAGAGGGTGGCAGGGAGTACTTC.

The genes are TRBV7-2 and TRBJ1-4; a possible D gene is TRBD1 (5 bases). Germline assignment: CDR1 SGHTA and CDR2 FQGNSA. V lost 5 bases to trimming and J lost 10 bases, with 17 bases between them. The CDR3 totals 14 residues. CDR3: CASSGGVEGRKLFF. CDR3 DNA: TGTGCCAGCAGCGGCGGGGTTGAGGGACGAAAACTGTTTTTT.